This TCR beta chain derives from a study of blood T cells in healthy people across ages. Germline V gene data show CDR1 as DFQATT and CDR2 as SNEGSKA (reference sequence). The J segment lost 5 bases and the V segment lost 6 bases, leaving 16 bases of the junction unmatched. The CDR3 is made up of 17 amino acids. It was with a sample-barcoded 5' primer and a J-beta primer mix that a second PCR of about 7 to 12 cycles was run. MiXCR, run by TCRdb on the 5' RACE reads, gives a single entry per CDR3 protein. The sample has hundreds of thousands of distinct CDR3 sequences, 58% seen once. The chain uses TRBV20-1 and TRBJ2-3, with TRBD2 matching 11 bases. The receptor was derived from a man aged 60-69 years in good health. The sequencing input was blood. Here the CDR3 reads CSASNPASGGYRDTQYF. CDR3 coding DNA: TGCAGTGCCTCAAACCCCGCTAGCGGGGGGTACAGAGATACGCAGTATTTT.